This T cell receptor beta chain was retrieved from a study of cytomegalovirus exposure and HLA in healthy donors. Study overall: Unique TCR beta sequences numbering around 110 million came from about 179 million T cells in an earlier analysis.

Trimming removed 5 bases at V and 2 bases at J, with 16 bases between. The CDR3 contains 15 residues. The germline CDR1 and CDR2 sequences are MRHNA and SNTAGT. PCR primers comprised 60 Vbeta and 13 Jbeta primers. Source study methods: The count from a later analysis was tens of millions of unique TCR beta chains, some 12 million of them shared. Assay: immunoSEQ multiplex PCR; the TCRdb copy retains only in-frame clones and omits some. V and J calls and clone size follow that table, whereas D and trimming were derived from the DNA. The sample holds 30,000 to 40,000 clones. V and J are TRBV6-4 and TRBJ2-7, with a possible D match to TRBD1 (6 bases). Sample: PBMCs. The receptor comes from a woman between 40 and 50 years old in good health and CMV-seropositive. This CDR3 reads CASSTRQEITYEQYF. CDR3 sequence (DNA): TGTGCCAGCAGTACTAGACAGGAAATAACCTACGAGCAGTACTTC.